Below, 10 T cell receptor beta chains from the same sample are listed, as sequenced in a study of long-term antiretroviral therapy in people with HIV. Survey-level immunoSEQ v3.0 assays were run. Measured with immunoSEQ multiplex PCR; TCRdb has only the in-frame clones, and not every one. The sample includes about 18,000 clones, about nine tenths of them seen just once. Here the sequenced sample was unsorted PBMCs, taken 3 years after starting antiretroviral therapy. The origin of the receptors is a man over 45 with HIV.

The chain couples TRBV6-1 to TRBJ2-1; the D gene is possibly TRBD1 (7 bases). From germline, CDR1 is MNHNS and CDR2 SASEGT. The CDR3 loop spans 14 amino acids. The germline V and J ends were trimmed by 1 base and 8 bases, with 12 bases remaining between them. CDR3 sequence: CASSEGQGLYEQFF. The DNA for the CDR3 is TGTGCCAGCAGTGAAGGACAGGGACTCTATGAGCAGTTCTTC.

The gene calls are TRBV7-6 and TRBJ1-2; D is possibly TRBD1 (6 bases). This CDR3 is built from 13 residues. The V gene's germline CDR1 is SGHVS and CDR2 FNYEAQ. V was shortened by 4 bases and J by 8 bases, with 14 bases between the two germline ends. CDR3 sequence (DNA): TGTGCCAGCAGCTCCGGGGGGCGGGAAGGCTACACCTTC. Translating gives CASSSGGREGYTF.

Only one count was recorded for this clone. The J gene is TRBJ1-1, the V gene TRBV5-4, with a possible D match to TRBD1 (5 bases). CDR1 and CDR2 (germline): SGHNT, YYREEE (reference sequence). CDR3 length equals 12 residues. The V gene lost 4 bases and the J gene lost 7 bases, with 11 bases spanning the gap. The DNA for the CDR3 is TGTGCCAGCAGCCCGGCCGGGGGTGAAGCTTTCTTT. Its protein is CASSPAGGEAFF.

The chain carries TRBV25-1 and TRBJ2-3; TRBD2 matches at 8 bases. V was clipped by 4 bases and J by 5 bases; unmatched bases: 8. Germline V gives CDR1 MGHDK, CDR2 SYGVNS. CDR3 length: 15 residues. CDR3 nucleotides: TGTGCCAGCAGTGGGGCCGGGGGGGCTAGAGATACGCAGTATTTT. It translates to CASSGAGGARDTQYF.

The rearrangement links TRBV21-1 to TRBJ2-7; the table's D call TRBD1 went unverified against the DNA. TRBV21-1 is reported as a pseudogene. This CDR3 comprises 15 residues. CDR3 sequence reads: CASSIRWDSSYEQYF. The CDR3 DNA reads as TGTGCCAGCAGCATAAGATGGGACAGTTCCTACGAGCAGTACTTC.

This chain uses TRBV30 with TRBJ1-2, with a weak D call TRBD1 (5 bases). Trimming stripped 1 base from V and 7 bases from J, with 13 bases between. CDR1 and CDR2 (germline): GTSNPN, SVGIG (reference sequence). The CDR3 extends over 13 amino acids. CDR3 nucleotide sequence: TGTGCCTGGAGTGCGCAGGGTTCAACTGGCTACACCTTC. As protein: CAWSAQGSTGYTF.

This sequence joins TRBV5-6 and TRBJ2-3; D is uncertain. This CDR3 comprises 14 residues. Looked up from germline, CDR1 is SGHDT and CDR2 is YYEEEE. V was clipped by 0 bases and J by 3 bases, with 8 bases between them. The CDR3 DNA sequence: TGTGCCAGCAGCTTGGCCGGGCAGACAGATACGCAGTATTTT. As protein: CASSLAGQTDTQYF.

The V gene is TRBV10-3, the J gene TRBJ2-7, with D possibly TRBD1 on 6 matching bases. Per germline, CDR1 ENHRY and CDR2 SYGVKD. V was clipped by 4 bases and J by 4 bases, with 8 bases between them. The CDR3 consists of 12 residues. Here the CDR3 DNA reads TGTGCCATCAGTGGGACAGATTACGAGCAGTACTTC. This encodes CAISGTDYEQYF.

The chain uses TRBV30 and TRBJ2-5; the D is unclear. The DNA end favors TRBJ2-7, so the J call may be wrong. Germline V gives CDR1 GTSNPN, CDR2 SVGIG (reference sequence). The CDR3 covers 13 residues. CDR3 sequence reads: CAWSTDYSYEQYF. The CDR3 nucleotides are TGTGCCTGGAGCACAGATTACTCCTACGAGCAGTACTTC.

The rearrangement joins TRBV29-1 to TRBJ1-1; D ambiguous. CDR1 and CDR2 (germline): SQVTM, ANQGSEA. The ends were cut back, 6 bases at V and 0 bases at J, with 11 bases in the middle. The CDR3 runs to 13 residues. CDR3 coding DNA: TGCAGCGTCGTCGATTTTATGAACACTGAAGCTTTCTTT. Protein product: CSVVDFMNTEAFF.